The present T cell receptor (beta chain) was sequenced within a study of blood T cell repertoires in COVID-19 (dated by TCRdb to 2018 to 2021). For the wider study: Samples covering the acute and convalescent phases of COVID-19 were provided by collaborators in the United States, Italy and Spain. The sample metadata nearly always contained a de-identified subject ID, COVID-19 status, age in years and sex. A freely available public database, intended as a resource for researchers studying the immune response to SARS-CoV-2, is where the repertoires were released. Subjects who had been exposed to COVID-19, were actively infected with it, or had recovered from it provided the deeply sampled blood TCRbeta repertoires that made up the dataset. The samples were drawn from the first 160 participants of the ongoing ImmuneRACE study and from 1,254 subjects provided by 6 global collaborators. The prospective study material was composed of cDNA or gDNA derived from T cells, B-cell-depleted T cells, or PBMCs. Where HLA class I and class II types were available, the types were taken from metadata supplied by the sample provider, not from assay-based typing. Beyond this particular receptor, the publication reports: The quantity of clinical and demographic metadata differed by source and by participant and was supplied without curation.

TCRbeta CDR3 regions were amplified from genomic DNA by means of the immunoSEQ Assay, a bias-controlled multiplex PCR. As for the authors' bioinformatics: Nucleated cell counts per sample were estimated from amplification of reference gene primers within the assay. To quantify the absolute abundance of each unique TCRbeta CDR3 rearrangement, sequence reads were collapsed and filtered. For each sample, productive Simpson clonality was calculated by taking the square root of Simpson's diversity index across productive rearrangements. TCRdb holds this immuneACCESS table with in-frame rearrangements only. Some clones are missing; in checked studies, unresolved V genes explain under half, and the rest has no known cause. The DNA was the basis for D and trimming; V, J and clone size are from that table. The sample includes 150,000 to 160,000 clones, with roughly 88% observed a single time. The ten top clones hold nearly 10% of the sample.

Collaborating institutions collected whole blood in K2EDTA tubes following their own protocols. Collaborator samples were shipped for TCRbeta analysis as frozen whole blood, isolated PBMCs, or DNA extracted from either sample type. Comment on this clone: Its cognate antigen has yet to be identified. There are no base qualities to consult, and no much larger clone falls within one base.

The V end loses 3 bases and the J end loses 4 bases, and a stretch of 12 bases separates them. CDR1 and CDR2 are read off the germline V gene (reference sequence) as SEHNR and FQNEAQ. From its cysteine to its phenylalanine, the CDR3 spans 14 amino acids. CDR3 DNA is the only sequence kept; it has 42 bases, read in frame from the first base. This receptor chain uses TRBV7-9 and TRBJ1-1; the D gene remains uncertain. The source of this sequence is a woman aged 50 to 65 with acute or convalescent COVID-19. Sample: peripheral blood. CDR3 sequence: CASSLEVWSTEAFF. The DNA sequence follows: TGTGCCAGCAGCTTGGAGGTTTGGAGCACTGAAGCTTTCTTT.